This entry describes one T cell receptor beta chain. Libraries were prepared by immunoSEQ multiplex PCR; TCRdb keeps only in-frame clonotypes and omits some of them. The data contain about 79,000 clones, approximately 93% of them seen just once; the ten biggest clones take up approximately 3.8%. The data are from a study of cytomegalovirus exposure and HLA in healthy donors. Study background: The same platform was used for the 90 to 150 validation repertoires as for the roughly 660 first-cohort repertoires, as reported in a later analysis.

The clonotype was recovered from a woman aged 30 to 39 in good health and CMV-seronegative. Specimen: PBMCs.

This chain's CDR3 is CASNVDRGQETQYF. The DNA for the CDR3 is TGTGCCAGCAATGTCGACAGGGGCCAAGAGACCCAGTACTTC. J is TRBJ2-5 and V is TRBV2; the match to TRBD1 covers 8 bases. This CDR3 is 14 amino acids long. Germline lookup yields CDR1 SNHLY and CDR2 FYNNEI. The V and J ends lost 7 bases and 1 base, in that order; junction bases with no gene match: 5.